These 2 T cell receptor beta chains were sequenced from one sample in a study of T cells in Graves' hyperthyroidism and ophthalmopathy. TCR beta CDR3 region amplification was performed from RNA transcripts. Carried out on the TCR CDR3, a first-round RT-PCR used the HTBI primer set. TCRdb re-called the multiplex PCR reads with MiXCR, one entry per CDR3 protein. The sample has 450,000 to 700,000 distinct CDR3 sequences, around 45% seen once. Sequenced input: peripheral blood or thyroid tissue (not recorded which). Receptors were obtained from an adult woman with Graves' disease, either hyperthyroidism or ophthalmopathy (not recorded which).

In this sample, this clonotype turned up many times. V is TRBV10-3 and J is TRBJ2-7; D is perhaps TRBD1 (5 bases). Germline CDR1 and CDR2: ENHRY and SYGVKD. The CDR3 sequence is 14 residues long. V gave up 6 bases and J gave up 1 base, with 13 bases separating them. The CDR3 is CAISLDKQSYEQYF. The CDR3, as DNA: TGTGCCATCAGCCTGGACAAGCAGTCCTACGAGCAGTACTTC.

V and J are TRBV29-1 and TRBJ2-7; 9 bases agree with TRBD1. This CDR3 is built from 14 residues. The V gene's germline CDR1 is SQVTM and CDR2 ANQGSEA. Trimming cost V 2 bases and J 1 base; bases outside gene matches: 3. The CDR3 spells CSVEPTGGSYEQYF. The DNA of the CDR3 is TGCAGCGTTGAACCGACAGGGGGTTCCTACGAGCAGTACTTC.